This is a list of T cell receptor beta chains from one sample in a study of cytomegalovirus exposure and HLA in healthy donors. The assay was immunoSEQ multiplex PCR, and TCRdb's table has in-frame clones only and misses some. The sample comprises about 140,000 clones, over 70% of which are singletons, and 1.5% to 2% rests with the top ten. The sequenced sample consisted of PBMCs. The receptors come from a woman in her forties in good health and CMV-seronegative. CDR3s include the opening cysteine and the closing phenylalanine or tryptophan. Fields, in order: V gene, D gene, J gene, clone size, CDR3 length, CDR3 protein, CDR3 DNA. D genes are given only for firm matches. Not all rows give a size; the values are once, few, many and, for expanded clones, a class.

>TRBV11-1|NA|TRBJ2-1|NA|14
CASSLLRAYNEQFF
TGTGCCAGCAGCTTACTCCGGGCCTACAATGAGCAGTTCTTC
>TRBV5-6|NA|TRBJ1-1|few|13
CASSRRGNTEAFF
TGTGCCAGCAGCCGCAGGGGGAACACTGAAGCTTTCTTT
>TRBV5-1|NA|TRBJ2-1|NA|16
CASSPGRTPVTNEQFF
TGCGCCAGCAGCCCCGGACGGACTCCCGTTACGAATGAGCAGTTCTTC
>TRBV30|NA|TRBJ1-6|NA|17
CAWSRPGAPSYNSPLHF
TGTGCCTGGAGCCGCCCAGGGGCGCCCTCCTATAATTCACCCCTCCACTTT
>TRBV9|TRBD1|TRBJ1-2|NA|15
CASSGGQGARGGYTF
TGTGCCAGCAGCGGGGGACAGGGGGCGCGAGGTGGCTACACCTTC
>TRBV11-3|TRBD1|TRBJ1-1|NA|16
CASSSRPTGRNTEAFF
TGTGCCAGCAGCTCCCGACCGACAGGGAGGAACACTGAAGCTTTCTTT
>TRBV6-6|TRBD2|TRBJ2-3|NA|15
CASSRAGGPADTQYF
TGTGCCAGCAGCAGAGCGGGAGGGCCGGCAGATACGCAGTATTTT
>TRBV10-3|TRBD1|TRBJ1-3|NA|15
CAIRTGDSSGNTIYF
TGTGCCATCAGGACAGGGGATAGCTCTGGAAACACCATATATTTT
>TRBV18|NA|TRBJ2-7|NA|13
CASSPPSSYEQYF
TGTGCCAGCTCACCTCCCAGCTCCTACGAGCAGTACTTC
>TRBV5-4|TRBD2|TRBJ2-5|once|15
CASSSRTSGQETQYF
TGTGCCAGCAGCAGCCGGACTAGCGGCCAAGAGACCCAGTACTTC
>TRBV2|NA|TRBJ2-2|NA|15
CASSGETKSTGELFF
TGTGCCAGCAGTGGGGAGACGAAATCAACCGGGGAGCTGTTTTTT
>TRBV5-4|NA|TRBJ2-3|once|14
CASSLVSGTDTQYF
TGTGCCAGCAGCTTGGTTAGCGGCACAGATACGCAGTATTTT
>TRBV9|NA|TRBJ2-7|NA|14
CASSGRDSLYEQYF
TGTGCCAGCAGCGGCCGGGACTCTCTCTACGAGCAGTACTTC
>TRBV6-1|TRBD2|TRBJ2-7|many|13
CASSEWGGGEQYF
TGTGCCAGCAGTGAATGGGGGGGTGGCGAGCAGTACTTC
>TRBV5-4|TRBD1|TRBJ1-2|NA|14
CASSSGGTVNGYTF
TGTGCCAGCAGCTCAGGGGGCACGGTTAATGGCTACACCTTC
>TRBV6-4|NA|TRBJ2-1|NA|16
CASSDRWRDPYNEQFF
TGTGCCAGCAGTGATAGGTGGCGGGACCCCTACAATGAGCAGTTCTTC
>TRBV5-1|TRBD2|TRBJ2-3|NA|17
CASSSLTSGGRTDTQYF
TGCGCCAGCAGTTCATTAACTAGCGGGGGCCGCACAGATACGCAGTATTTT
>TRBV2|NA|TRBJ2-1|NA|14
CASSQVFSYNEQFF
TGTGCCAGCAGTCAGGTCTTCTCCTACAATGAGCAGTTCTTC
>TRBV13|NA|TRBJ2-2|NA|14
CASSLRLGAGELFF
TGTGCCAGCAGCTTACGGCTCGGGGCCGGGGAGCTGTTTTTT
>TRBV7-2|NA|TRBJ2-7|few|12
CASSGGTYEQYF
TGTGCCAGCAGCGGAGGAACCTACGAGCAGTACTTC
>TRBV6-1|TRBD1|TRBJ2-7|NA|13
CASGDRGPYEQYF
TGTGCCAGCGGGGACAGGGGTCCCTACGAGCAGTACTTC
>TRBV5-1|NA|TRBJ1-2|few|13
CASSRDPGDGYTF
TGCGCCAGCAGCCGGGACCCGGGGGATGGCTACACCTTC
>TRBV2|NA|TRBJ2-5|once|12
CASSGQEETQYF
TGTGCCAGCAGTGGGCAAGAAGAGACCCAGTACTTC
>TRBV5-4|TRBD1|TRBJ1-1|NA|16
CASTRGTDRGQTEAFF
TGTGCCAGCACCCGGGGGACAGACAGGGGGCAGACTGAAGCTTTCTTT
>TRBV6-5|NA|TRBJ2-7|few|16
CASSYSLPPRPYEQYF
TGTGCCAGCAGTTACTCCCTACCCCCTCGCCCCTACGAGCAGTACTTC